This is a list of T cell receptor beta chains from one sample in a study of brain T cells in children with intractable seizures. Repertoires were generated with immunoSEQ multiplex PCR, while TCRdb's copy carries only in-frame clones and drops some. The sample carries around 340,000 clones, about 94% recorded once. The sequenced sample was peripheral blood, obtained 4 to 5 months after surgery. These receptor sequences come from a boy less than two years old with tuberous sclerosis and intractable seizures. Both conserved end residues are part of each CDR3. Fields, in order: D gene, CDR3 length, J gene, clone size, V gene, CDR3 protein, CDR3 DNA. D genes are given only for firm matches. Clone size appears in some rows only: once, few, many, or a class for an expanded clone.

.	13	TRBJ1-1	few	TRBV20-1	CSASLGPNTEAFF	TGCAGTGCTAGTCTTGGGCCGAACACTGAAGCTTTCTTT
.	14	TRBJ1-2	.	TRBV4-1	CASSNPAGNYGYTF	TGCGCCAGCAGCAACCCTGCAGGGAACTATGGCTACACCTTC
.	14	TRBJ1-1	.	TRBV6-1	CASSESRGNTEAFF	TGTGCCAGCAGTGAGAGCAGGGGGAACACTGAAGCTTTCTTT
.	14	TRBJ1-2	.	TRBV30	CAWSVWASNYGYTF	TGTGCCTGGAGTGTTTGGGCGTCCAACTATGGCTACACCTTC
TRBD1	14	TRBJ1-5	.	TRBV7-9	CASSITGANQPQHF	TGTGCCAGCAGCATTACAGGGGCCAATCAGCCCCAGCATTTT
.	13	TRBJ2-5	.	TRBV5-5	CASSSPYQETQYF	TGTGCCAGCAGCTCTCCGTACCAAGAGACCCAGTACTTC
.	13	TRBJ1-2	.	TRBV3-1/TRBV3-2	CASSQNGNYGYTF	TGTGCCAGCAGCCAAAATGGAAACTATGGCTACACCTTC
.	17	TRBJ1-4	.	TRBV27	CASADKGRRRTNEKLFF	TGTGCCAGCGCCGATAAGGGCAGGAGAAGAACTAATGAAAAACTGTTTTTT
.	14	TRBJ2-7	.	TRBV2	CASSARQSYYEQYF	TGTGCCAGCAGTGCCAGACAGAGCTACTACGAGCAGTACTTC
.	14	TRBJ1-1	.	TRBV7-9	CASSLPGQFTEAFF	TGTGCCAGCAGCTTACCCGGACAGTTCACTGAAGCTTTCTTT
TRBD1	15	TRBJ2-5	.	TRBV18	CASSPQTGSGETQYF	TGTGCCAGCTCACCCCAGACAGGGTCGGGGGAGACCCAGTACTTC
.	15	TRBJ1-6	.	TRBV30	CAWSAAQGSRPPLHF	TGTGCCTGGAGCGCCGCCCAGGGTAGCCGTCCACCCCTCCACTTT
.	13	TRBJ1-6	.	TRBV30	CAWSEDSNSPLHF	TGTGCCTGGAGTGAGGACAGTAATTCACCCCTCCACTTT
.	16	TRBJ1-1	few	TRBV27	CASSSRQKMVHTEAFF	TGTGCCAGCAGCAGCCGACAGAAGATGGTACACACTGAAGCTTTCTTT
TRBD1	15	TRBJ2-7	.	TRBV6-1	CASSELRGLSYEQYF	TGTGCCAGCAGTGAACTCAGGGGGTTAAGCTACGAGCAGTACTTC
.	12	TRBJ1-2	.	TRBV30	CACSRSPRGYTF	TGTGCCTGCTCGAGGTCCCCCCGTGGCTACACCTTC
.	12	TRBJ1-3	.	TRBV3-1/TRBV3-2	CATLSSGNTIYF	TGTGCCACCCTGAGCTCTGGAAACACCATATATTTT
.	13	TRBJ1-1	.	TRBV13	CASSMNTNTEAFF	TGTGCCAGCAGCATGAACACGAACACTGAAGCTTTCTTT
.	12	TRBJ1-2	.	TRBV6-1	CASSENRLGYTF	TGTGCCAGCAGTGAAAACAGGCTTGGCTACACCTTC
.	13	TRBJ1-2	.	TRBV6-5	CASRQTHNYGYTF	TGTGCCAGCAGACAGACCCATAACTATGGCTACACCTTC
.	14	TRBJ1-2	.	TRBV1	CTSRTGQGHSGYTF	TGCACCAGCAGGACGGGACAGGGGCATAGCGGCTACACCTTC
.	13	TRBJ2-3	.	TRBV19	CASSIGVADTQYF	TGTGCCAGTAGTATAGGCGTTGCAGATACGCAGTATTTT
TRBD1	14	TRBJ1-1	.	TRBV5-4	CASSAGGQGSEAFF	TGTGCCAGCAGCGCAGGGGGACAGGGGAGTGAAGCTTTCTTT
TRBD1	18	TRBJ1-1	.	TRBV9	CASSGNPGQGGRATEAFF	TGTGCCAGCAGCGGAAACCCGGGACAGGGGGGGAGAGCGACTGAAGCTTTCTTT
TRBD1	20	TRBJ1-1	once	TRBV4-2	CASSSFQKVRVDRDLAEAFF	TGTGCCAGCAGCTCCTTCCAAAAGGTCAGGGTCGACAGGGATCTGGCTGAAGCTTTCTTT
.	11	TRBJ2-7	.	TRBV20-1	CSATQGYEQYF	TGCAGTGCTACTCAGGGCTACGAGCAGTACTTC
.	16	TRBJ1-2	.	TRBV19	CASSFRTGPSNYGYTF	TGTGCCAGTAGTTTCCGCACAGGTCCCTCTAATTATGGCTACACCTTC
.	15	TRBJ2-1	.	TRBV28	CASSPTPFLDNEQFF	TGTGCCAGCAGCCCCACTCCTTTCCTGGACAATGAGCAGTTCTTC
TRBD2	15	TRBJ2-5	.	TRBV7-9	CASRPGLAAQETQYF	TGTGCCAGCAGGCCGGGACTAGCGGCACAAGAGACCCAGTACTTC
TRBD2	14	TRBJ2-5	.	TRBV5-6	CASSASGRGETQYF	TGTGCCAGCAGCGCTAGCGGGCGGGGTGAGACCCAGTACTTC
TRBD1	15	TRBJ2-5	.	TRBV15	CATSREGTDQETQYF	TGTGCCACCAGCAGAGAGGGGACAGATCAAGAGACCCAGTACTTC
TRBD2	19	TRBJ2-7	once	TRBV5-5	CASSPVRTSGGGSSYEQYF	TGTGCCAGCAGCCCCGTCAGGACTAGCGGGGGGGGGAGCTCCTACGAGCAGTACTTC
.	16	TRBJ2-1	.	TRBV7-9	CASSPSGSLPIDEQFF	TGTGCCAGCAGCCCGTCCGGCTCTTTACCTATAGATGAGCAGTTCTTC
TRBD2	15	TRBJ2-7	.	TRBV9	CASSVGLAGNYEQYF	TGTGCCAGCAGCGTGGGACTAGCGGGAAACTACGAGCAGTACTTC
.	13	TRBJ1-4	.	TRBV4-2	CASSQDLDEKLFF	TGTGCCAGCAGCCAAGATCTTGATGAAAAACTGTTTTTT
TRBD1	15	TRBJ2-7	.	TRBV5-1	CASSAGGTGAYEQYF	TGCGCCAGCAGCGCCGGAGGGACAGGGGCCTACGAGCAGTACTTC
TRBD2	17	TRBJ2-2	once	TRBV7-3	CASSVVGLAVNTGELFF	TGTGCCAGCAGCGTGGTGGGACTAGCGGTTAACACCGGGGAGCTGTTTTTT
.	11	TRBJ1-1	.	TRBV20-1	CSASFGTEAFF	TGCAGTGCTAGTTTCGGCACTGAAGCTTTCTTT
.	15	TRBJ2-7	.	TRBV21-1	CASSNQAGNSGEQYF	TGTGCCAGCAGCAACCAAGCAGGGAATTCTGGCGAGCAGTACTTC
TRBD1	16	TRBJ1-1	.	TRBV7-9	CASSLLGQGSLTEAFF	TGTGCCAGCAGCTTATTGGGACAGGGCTCACTCACTGAAGCTTTCTTT
TRBD2	15	TRBJ2-1	.	TRBV7-8	CASSHFQGGRDEQFF	TGTGCCAGCAGCCACTTTCAGGGAGGGAGAGATGAGCAGTTCTTC
TRBD2	18	TRBJ2-5	once	TRBV2	CASSLKYLAGGTQETQYF	TGTGCCAGCAGCCTTAAATATTTAGCGGGGGGTACCCAAGAGACCCAGTACTTC
TRBD1	16	TRBJ1-2	.	TRBV4-1	CASSQEERTGFYGYTF	TGCGCCAGCAGCCAAGAGGAGAGGACAGGTTTCTATGGCTACACCTTC
.	12	TRBJ2-7	once	TRBV6-6	CASETLMHEQYF	TGTGCCAGCGAGACCCTAATGCACGAGCAGTACTTC
TRBD2	14	TRBJ2-1	.	TRBV30	CAWSGLAVYNEQFF	TGTGCCTGGAGTGGACTAGCGGTTTACAATGAGCAGTTCTTC
.	15	TRBJ1-1	.	TRBV5-1	CASSLSGGSNTEAFF	TGCGCCAGCAGCTTGAGTGGCGGGTCGAACACTGAAGCTTTCTTT
TRBD1	14	TRBJ2-7	.	TRBV10-1	CASSSGTGLYEQYF	TGCGCCAGCAGCTCCGGGACAGGCCTCTACGAGCAGTACTTC
TRBD2	16	TRBJ2-1	.	TRBV11-2	CASSLGSSGRFDEQFF	TGTGCCAGCAGCTTAGGGTCTAGCGGGAGGTTCGATGAGCAGTTCTTC
.	14	TRBJ1-6	few	TRBV7-9	CASSDTLQGNPLHF	TGTGCCAGCAGCGACACACTGCAGGGTAATCCCCTCCACTTT
TRBD1	14	TRBJ2-5	.	TRBV9	CASSVGGQGETQYF	TGTGCCAGCAGCGTTGGGGGACAGGGAGAGACCCAGTACTTC
.	12	TRBJ2-1	.	TRBV6-5	CASTPLGDEQFF	TGTGCCAGCACCCCTCTAGGGGATGAGCAGTTCTTC
TRBD1	15	TRBJ1-4	.	TRBV28	CASSLEGTVNEKLFF	TGTGCCAGCAGTTTAGAAGGGACAGTTAATGAAAAACTGTTTTTT
TRBD2	15	TRBJ2-7	.	TRBV6-5	CASRRGGHSSYEQYF	TGTGCCAGCAGGCGGGGGGGACACAGCTCCTACGAGCAGTACTTC
TRBD1	17	TRBJ1-2	.	TRBV5-1	CASSLARGTGALEGYTF	TGCGCCAGCAGCTTGGCCAGGGGGACAGGCGCTTTAGAAGGCTACACCTTC
.	14	TRBJ1-1	.	TRBV5-6	CASSWDGTNTEAFF	TGTGCCAGCAGCTGGGACGGAACGAACACTGAAGCTTTCTTT
.	16	TRBJ2-2	.	TRBV19	CASSSGTQQNTGELFF	TGTGCCAGTAGCTCCGGGACACAACAGAACACCGGGGAGCTGTTTTTT